This section outlines one T cell receptor (beta chain) sequence together with its context. Its antigen is still unknown. The sample is drawn from a study of monozygotic twins with inflammatory bowel disease. General study results and limits: No difference was seen in repertoire similarity between concordant and discordant twins, possibly from limited power.

The CDR3 has 14 residues. The V gene's germline CDR1 is SGHTA and CDR2 FQGNSA. No sorting of T cells preceded isolation of total RNA from whole blood. Making each TCR library took roughly 3,400 ng of total RNA. From the 5' RACE reads, TCRdb lists one entry per CDR3 protein and no DNA. The repertoire table contains under 130,000 distinct CDR3 sequences. This TCR derives from a human donor with ulcerative colitis or Crohn's disease, or a healthy co-twin of an affected twin (not recorded which). The chain employs TRBV7-2 and TRBJ2-5; TCRdb reports TRBD2, a call that lacks DNA to check it against. The specimen was blood. CDR3 protein: CASSLAGSGETQYF.